This section outlines one T cell receptor (beta chain) sequence together with its context. The sample originates from a study of blood T cell repertoires in COVID-19. As handled by the study authors: Estimates of nucleated cell counts were drawn from the amplification of reference gene primers. Using immunoSEQ multiplex PCR, the repertoire was profiled, and TCRdb retains in-frame clones only, with some absent. The DNA gave D and trimming, while V, J and clone size come from that table. The sample has 60,000 to 75,000 clones; 88% are singletons. CDR1 is SGHRS, CDR2 YFSETQ, per germline. The CDR3 loop spans 12 amino acids. V lost 2 bases to trimming and J lost 4 bases, with 6 bases between them.

The chain has TRBV5-1 and TRBJ2-5; the D is unclear. This clonotype originated in a human donor in a cohort sampled during active COVID-19. The specimen sequenced was peripheral blood. CDR3 nucleotides: TGCGCCAGCAGCTTCGGTCCAGAGACCCAGTACTTC. Amino acids: CASSFGPETQYF.